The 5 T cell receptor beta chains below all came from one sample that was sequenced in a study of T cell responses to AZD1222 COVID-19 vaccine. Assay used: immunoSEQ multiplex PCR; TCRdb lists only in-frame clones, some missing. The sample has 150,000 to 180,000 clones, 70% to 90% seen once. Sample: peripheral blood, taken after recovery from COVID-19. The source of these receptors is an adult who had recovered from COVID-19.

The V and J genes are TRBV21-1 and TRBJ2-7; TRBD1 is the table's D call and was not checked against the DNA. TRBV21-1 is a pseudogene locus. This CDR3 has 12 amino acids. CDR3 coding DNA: TGTGCCAGCAGCACGGACACTTACGAGCAGTACTTC. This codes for CASSTDTYEQYF.

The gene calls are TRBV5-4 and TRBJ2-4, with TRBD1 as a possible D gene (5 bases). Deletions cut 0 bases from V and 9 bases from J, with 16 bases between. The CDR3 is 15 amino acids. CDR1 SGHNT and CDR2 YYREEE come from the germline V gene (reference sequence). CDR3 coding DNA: TGTGCCAGCAGCTTGGACACTCAGGGCTGGGCCATTCAGTACTTC. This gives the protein CASSLDTQGWAIQYF.

The CDR3 here is CASSLLQGAYEQYF. The CDR3 DNA reads as TGTGCCAGCAGCTTATTACAGGGAGCCTACGAGCAGTACTTC. The rearrangement uses TRBV7-8 and TRBJ2-7; D may be TRBD1 (6 bases). This CDR3 has 14 residues. Trimming removed 2 bases at V and 2 bases at J, with 10 bases between. Germline lookup yields CDR1 SGHVS and CDR2 FQNEAQ.

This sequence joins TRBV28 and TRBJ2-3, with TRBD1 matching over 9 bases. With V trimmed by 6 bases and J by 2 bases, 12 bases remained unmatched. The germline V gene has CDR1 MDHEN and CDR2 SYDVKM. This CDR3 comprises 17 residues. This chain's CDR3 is CASSSTDRGGFTDTQYF. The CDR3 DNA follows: TGTGCCAGCAGCTCAACCGACAGGGGGGGATTCACAGATACGCAGTATTTT.

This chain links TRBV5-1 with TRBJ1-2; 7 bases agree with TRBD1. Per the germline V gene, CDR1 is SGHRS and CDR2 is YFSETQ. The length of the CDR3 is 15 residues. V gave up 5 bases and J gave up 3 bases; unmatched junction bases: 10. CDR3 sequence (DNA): TGCGCCAGCAGACCCTTTACCGGGACAGACTATGGCTACACCTTC. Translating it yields CASRPFTGTDYGYTF. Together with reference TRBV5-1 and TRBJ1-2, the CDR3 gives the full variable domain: KAGVTQTPRYLIKTRGQQVTLSCSPISGHRSVSWYQQTPGQGLQFLFEYFSETQRNKGNFPGRFSGRQFSNSRSEMNVSTLELGDSALYLCASRPFTGTDYGYTFGSGTRLTVV.